This T cell receptor (beta chain) came from a study of regulatory T cells in long-lasting Graves disease. Study as a whole: Persistence in Graves' disease denoted antithyroid drug use beyond 5 years alongside positive TSH receptor antibodies.

The time point denotes: persistent/refractory GD, antithyroid drugs over 5 years with positive TRAb. Scientists built the TCR library using RNA that was extracted from PBMCs. This clonotype was picked up many times. For TCR beta, libraries came from iRepertoire HTBI primers and Arm-PCR of CDR3 regions. In TCRdb, the multiplex PCR reads were re-called with MiXCR into one record per CDR3 protein. Of about 340,000 distinct CDR3 sequences in the sample, about 20% were seen once. Trimming cost V 2 bases and J 7 bases, with 8 bases left between them. There are 12 residues in the CDR3. Sequenced material: peripheral blood mononuclear cells (PBMCs), taken when the disease was refractory, from a patient treated with antithyroid drugs. The chain links TRBV12-3 or TRBV12-4 to TRBJ2-5, with D perhaps matching TRBD1 (5 bases). The origin of this receptor is a female donor with Graves disease. As DNA, the CDR3 is TGTGCCAGCAGTTTACGTCAGGGGACCCAGTACTTC. Its translation: CASSLRQGTQYF.